These 18 T cell receptor beta chains originate from one sample sequenced in a study of blood T cell repertoires in COVID-19. The table came from immunoSEQ multiplex PCR; TCRdb's copy has only in-frame clones and leaves some out. This sample carries more than 110,000 clones, 70% to 80% of them seen once, and the ten largest clones take roughly 9%. Source material: peripheral blood. The receptors derive from a woman in her 50s with active or convalescent COVID-19.

The chain links TRBV28 to TRBJ1-2; D may be TRBD1 (5 bases). V dropped 6 bases and J dropped 3 bases, with 17 bases sitting between them. Germline V gene lookup returns CDR1 MDHEN and CDR2 SYDVKM. CDR3 length: 15 residues. CDR3 DNA: TGTGCCAGCAGCCTTGGCGGGGCGCGGGACTATGGCTACACCTTC. The encoded protein is CASSLGGARDYGYTF.

This clone appeared a few times. V is TRBV5-6 and J is TRBJ2-1, with D possibly being TRBD2 (5 bases). This CDR3 comprises 11 residues. V was pared by 2 bases and J by 10 bases, with 7 bases between. CDR1 and CDR2 from the germline V gene are SGHDT and YYEEEE. The CDR3 region has the DNA TGTGCCAGCAGCTTCAGGAGGGAGCAGTTCTTC. Amino acid sequence: CASSFRREQFF.

This chain joins TRBV27 and TRBJ2-7, with 11 positions matching TRBD1. The CDR3 is 13 amino acids. Per germline, CDR1 MNHEY and CDR2 SMNVEV (reference sequence). Trimming cost V 8 bases and J 2 bases; bases outside gene matches: 2. Here the CDR3 DNA reads TGTGCCAGCGGGGACAGGGGGGCCTACGAGCAGTACTTC. Its protein product is CASGDRGAYEQYF.

This chain links TRBV18 with TRBJ2-7; 10 nucleotides agree with TRBD1. V shed 3 bases, J shed 5 bases, and the junction held 4 bases outside the gene matches. The CDR3 runs 14 residues. CDR1 and CDR2 (germline): KGHSH, LQKENI. Here the CDR3 DNA reads TGTGCCAGCTCACCGGGACAGGGGCTCCACGAGCAGTACTTC. The encoded protein is CASSPGQGLHEQYF.

Ten or more counts support this clone. The chain carries TRBV5-6 and TRBJ1-2, with 8 bases lining up with TRBD1. Trimming took 4 bases from V and 3 from J; bases not matched to a gene: 8. This CDR3 contains 15 residues. Germline CDR1 and CDR2: SGHDT and YYEEEE. The CDR3 here is CASSVSRGRHYGYTF. CDR3 DNA sequence: TGTGCCAGCAGCGTTTCCAGGGGGCGTCACTATGGCTACACCTTC.

J is TRBJ1-3 and V is TRBV18, with TRBD1 matching 8 bases. J was trimmed by 4 bases and V by 4 bases; bases with no gene match: 6. Germline lookup yields CDR1 KGHSH and CDR2 LQKENI. The CDR3 is 15 amino acids. CDR3 nucleotide sequence: TGTGCCAGCTCACAGGGACAGGACGCCGGAAACACCATATATTTT. Protein: CASSQGQDAGNTIYF.

V is TRBV6-7 and J is TRBJ2-3, with 14 bases matching TRBD2. TRBV6-7 is an open reading frame, and its role is uncertain. With V trimmed by 0 bases and J by 1 base, 12 bases remained unmatched. This CDR3 spans 21 amino acids. CDR3 sequence reads: CASSYSNGLAGGGWGTDTQYF. The CDR3 DNA follows: TGTGCCAGCAGTTACTCGAATGGACTAGCGGGAGGAGGGTGGGGCACAGATACGCAGTATTTT.

The chain has TRBV5-5 and TRBJ1-5; 7 nucleotides match TRBD1. The germline V gene encodes CDR1 SGHKS and CDR2 YYEKEE (reference sequence). The CDR3 loop spans 16 amino acids. The V and J ends lost 4 bases and 1 base, in that order; junction bases with no gene match: 8. CDR3 in amino acids: CASSRRGRWSNQPQHF. CDR3 DNA sequence: TGTGCCAGCAGCAGAAGGGGGCGATGGAGCAATCAGCCCCAGCATTTT.

The chain uses TRBV6-5 and TRBJ2-7; D might be TRBD1 (6 bases). The CDR3 loop spans 14 amino acids. V lost 2 bases to trimming and J lost 0 bases, with 8 bases between them. Germline CDR1 is MNHEY and CDR2 is SVGAGI. DNA for the CDR3: TGTGCCAGCAGTTACCGGGACATCTCCTACGAGCAGTACTTC. Amino acid sequence: CASSYRDISYEQYF.

The chain employs TRBV30 and TRBJ1-1; 8 nucleotides line up with TRBD1. The germline gives CDR1 GTSNPN, CDR2 SVGIG (reference sequence). This CDR3 has 14 residues. Trimming removed 2 bases from V and 0 bases from J; junction bases left unmatched: 2. This chain's CDR3 is CAWSRTGMNTEAFF. The DNA for the CDR3 is TGTGCCTGGAGTAGGACAGGGATGAACACTGAAGCTTTCTTT.

The gene calls are TRBV19 and TRBJ1-6; the match to TRBD1 covers 7 bases. The germline V gene encodes CDR1 LNHDA and CDR2 SQIVND (reference sequence). The CDR3 has 15 amino acids. V shed 5 bases, J shed 5 bases, and the junction held 6 bases outside the gene matches. The CDR3 coding sequence is TGTGCCAGTAGTCACGACAGGGCGAATAATTCACCCCTCCACTTT. Protein: CASSHDRANNSPLHF. The variable domain in full, with the rest retrieved from reference TRBV19 and TRBJ1-6, is DGGITQSPKYLFRKEGQNVTLSCEQNLNHDAMYWYRQDPGQGLRLIYYSQIVNDFQKGDIAEGYSVSREKKESFPLTVTSAQKNPTAFYLCASSHDRANNSPLHFGNGTRLTVT.

The chain has TRBV6-5 and TRBJ1-2; maybe TRBD1 (5 bases). CDR1 and CDR2 from the germline V gene are MNHEY and SVGAGI. V was trimmed by 6 bases and J by 6 bases, leaving 20 bases between them. The CDR3 has 15 residues. The CDR3 spells CASSNSGGKEDGYTF. Written as DNA, the CDR3 is TGTGCCAGCAGCAACTCGGGGGGGAAGGAGGATGGCTACACCTTC.

This clone has only a few counts. This chain connects TRBV7-2 to TRBJ2-1, with 9 nucleotides matching TRBD2. The germline V gene encodes CDR1 SGHTA and CDR2 FQGNSA. V shed 1 base and J 8 bases; nucleotides not matched to a gene: 9. The CDR3 extends over 16 amino acids. Written as DNA, the CDR3 is TGTGCCAGCAGCTTAGGAGCGGGGGGCCCTTTCGATGAGCAGTTCTTC. Amino acids: CASSLGAGGPFDEQFF.

The CDR3 nucleotides are TGTGCCAGCAGCAGGGGTCCCCCCTACGAGCAGTACTTC. Protein sequence: CASSRGPPYEQYF. The rearrangement joins TRBV6-5 to TRBJ2-7, with D perhaps TRBD1 (6 bases). The CDR3 spans 13 residues. CDR1 MNHEY and CDR2 SVGAGI come from the germline V gene. V was cut by 6 bases and J by 2 bases, with 11 bases left in between.

This clone has only one observation. The V and J genes are TRBV21-1 and TRBJ2-5; the D segment call TRBD2 is taken from the table without a DNA check. TRBV21-1 is designated a pseudogene. The CDR3 contains 17 residues. The chain's CDR3 is CASSKARERGDSRTQYF. In nucleotides, the CDR3 is TGTGCCAGCAGCAAAGCGCGGGAGCGGGGGGATTCACGGACCCAGTACTTC.

The chain employs TRBV19 and TRBJ1-6, with 7 bases fitting TRBD1. The CDR3 length is 17 residues. The J segment lost 8 bases and the V segment lost 2 bases, leaving 12 bases of the junction unmatched. Germline values: CDR1 LNHDA, CDR2 SQIVND (reference sequence). The CDR3 is CASSIPHTTGEDSPLHF. The CDR3 coding sequence is TGTGCCAGTAGTATACCACACACAACAGGGGAGGATTCACCCCTCCACTTT.

The chain couples TRBV4-3 to TRBJ2-5, with D perhaps matching TRBD1 (7 bases). CDR3 length: 14 residues. Germline V gene lookup returns CDR1 LGHNA and CDR2 YSLEER. The germline V and J ends were trimmed by 4 bases and 4 bases, with 13 bases remaining between them. For the CDR3, the DNA is TGCGCCAGCAGCCTCCACAGGGGAGGAGAGACCCAGTACTTC. Translated: CASSLHRGGETQYF.

This clone has just a few counts. The chain uses TRBV5-1 and TRBJ1-2; D possibly corresponds to TRBD1 (5 bases). The CDR3 has 13 residues. The germline V and J ends were trimmed by 0 bases and 4 bases, with 7 bases remaining between them. Per the germline V gene, CDR1 is SGHRS and CDR2 is YFSETQ. CDR3 region: CASSLDTGYGYTF. The CDR3 region has the DNA TGCGCCAGCAGCTTGGACACAGGCTATGGCTACACCTTC.